This T cell receptor (beta chain) was identified in a study of T-cell reconstitution after alpha-beta-depleted transplantation in children. Preparation of the TCRbeta library involved a method that used unique molecular identifiers. TCRdb analysed the PCR reads with MiXCR anew, one entry per CDR3 protein. The data show under 300,000 distinct CDR3 sequences, with under 14% seen just once and about 20% held by the top ten. Points from the study as a whole: Diversity and T-cell counts at one year after transplant derived mostly from new T cells.

The table lists this clonotype with many counts. The target antigen is unknown. This CDR3 is 14 amino acids long. J was trimmed by 13 bases and V by 8 bases; bases with no gene match: 12. The germline CDR1 and CDR2 sequences are LGHNA and YNFKEQ. This chain joins TRBV4-2 and TRBJ1-6; 9 positions agree with TRBD1. The clonotype originates from a male patient between 2 and 10 years old who had a stem cell transplant for chronic granulomatous disease, so the T cells may come from the graft donor. Sequenced here: peripheral blood, sampled 180 days after TCRalphabeta/CD19-depleted stem cell transplant. CDR3 loop: CASAEQGASGPLHF. In nucleotides, the CDR3 is TGTGCCAGCGCCGAACAGGGGGCGTCGGGGCCCCTCCACTTT.